The 14 T cell receptor beta chains presented below share a single source sample, sequenced in a study of spatial heterogeneity in lung cancer. MiXCR, run by TCRdb on the 5' RACE reads, gives a single entry per CDR3 protein. The table lists about 78,000 distinct CDR3 sequences, approximately 8.1% of them singletons, with 6.8% in the top ten. The sample's time point: sample taken at primary tumor resection. This specimen was PBMCs, taken at surgery. Receptor source: a male donor with early-stage non-small cell lung cancer.

CDR3 DNA: TGTGCCAGCAGCTTAGACCATTCACCCCTCCACTTT. Translation gives CASSLDHSPLHF. V gene TRBV11-2 combines with J gene TRBJ1-6; D unclear. The germline V gene has CDR1 SGHAT and CDR2 FQNNGV. There are 12 residues in the CDR3. V was clipped by 0 bases and J by 8 bases, with 2 bases between them. The complete variable domain, with remaining parts taken from reference TRBV11-2 and TRBJ1-6, reads EAGVAQSPRYKIIEKRQSVAFWCNPISGHATLYWYQQILGQGPKLLIQFQNNGVVDDSQLPKDRFSAERLKGVDSTLKIQPAKLEDSAVYLCASSLDHSPLHFGNGTRLTVT.

This clonotype was counted ten times or more. Here the CDR3 reads CASSQDRFELDGYTF. DNA for the CDR3: TGCGCCAGCAGCCAAGATCGGTTCGAACTCGATGGCTACACCTTC. The genes are TRBV4-1 and TRBJ1-2; D is ambiguous. Trimming removed 0 bases at V and 6 bases at J, with 14 bases between. CDR1 is MGHRA, CDR2 YSYEKL, per germline. The CDR3 has 15 residues.

This clonotype was detected ten times or more. In DNA form, the CDR3 reads TGCAGTGCTAGCGGGCTAGCCCACGAGCAGTACTTC. This translates into CSASGLAHEQYF. The V and J genes are TRBV20-1 and TRBJ2-7; weak D call: TRBD2 (5 bases). V shed 3 bases and J shed 5 bases, with 11 bases lying between them. The germline gives CDR1 DFQATT, CDR2 SNEGSKA (reference sequence). This CDR3 contains 12 residues.

The chain joins TRBV12-3 or TRBV12-4 to TRBJ1-1; no clear D. The CDR3 totals 13 residues. Trimming cost V 5 bases and J 1 base, with 8 bases left between them. The CDR3 nucleotides are TGTGCCAGCAGTCCGACGGAGAACACTGAAGCTTTCTTT. Translation gives CASSPTENTEAFF.

Many counts were recorded for this clonotype. The CDR3 is CASSQDRGGANYGYTF. Here the CDR3 DNA reads TGTGCCAGCAGCCAAGATCGGGGGGGAGCTAACTATGGCTACACCTTC. This chain links TRBV4-2 with TRBJ1-2, with a weak D call TRBD1 (5 bases). Looked up from germline, CDR1 is LGHNA and CDR2 is YNFKEQ. This CDR3 has 16 residues. V lost 0 bases and J 0 bases, leaving 11 bases between the germline ends.

V usage is TRBV21-1 and J usage is TRBJ2-1; TRBD1 is the table's D call and was not checked against the DNA. TRBV21-1 is annotated as a pseudogene. CDR3 length equals 18 residues. Here the CDR3 DNA reads TGTGCCAGCAGCTCGCCGGGACAGGGATTCGGGGTTTACAATGAGCAGTTCTTC. Translating gives CASSSPGQGFGVYNEQFF.

The chain uses TRBV3-1 and TRBJ2-1; D remains unclear. Germline loops: CDR1 LGHDT, CDR2 YNNKEL (reference sequence). The CDR3 is made up of 13 amino acids. With 1 base removed from V and 6 bases from J, the gap between germline ends came to 7 bases. The CDR3: CASSQVSGNEQFF. Here the CDR3 DNA reads TGTGCCAGCAGCCAAGTGAGTGGCAATGAGCAGTTCTTC.

This clonotype was picked up many times. The chain links TRBV9 to TRBJ2-5; D gene ambiguous. The germline CDR1 and CDR2 sequences are SGDLS and YYNGEE. V lost 1 base and J 4 bases, leaving 14 bases between the germline ends. The CDR3 runs 15 residues. This CDR3 reads CASSVKGLGSETQYF. The CDR3 DNA sequence: TGTGCCAGCAGCGTAAAGGGCCTGGGATCAGAGACCCAGTACTTC.

This clonotype was recorded at least ten times. The V and J genes are TRBV29-1 and TRBJ2-6, with TRBD1 identical over 8 bases. Germline assignment: CDR1 SQVTM and CDR2 ANQGSEA. The CDR3 spans 16 residues. Losses at the gene ends were 6 bases for V and 1 base for J; bases not matched to a gene: 8. In nucleotides, the CDR3 is TGCAGCGTAGGGACAGGCCGCGGGTCTGGGGCCAACGTCCTGACTTTC. It encodes CSVGTGRGSGANVLTF.

This clonotype has a count of ten or more. V is TRBV5-1 and J is TRBJ1-1, with D unclear. Germline V gene sequence: CDR1 SGHRS, CDR2 YFSETQ. The germline V and J ends were trimmed by 4 bases and 0 bases, with 13 bases remaining between them. The CDR3 covers 15 residues. The CDR3 protein is CASSTEQLMNTEAFF. CDR3 sequence (DNA): TGCGCCAGCAGCACAGAACAGCTCATGAACACTGAAGCTTTCTTT. Together with reference TRBV5-1 and TRBJ1-1, the CDR3 gives the full variable domain: KAGVTQTPRYLIKTRGQQVTLSCSPISGHRSVSWYQQTPGQGLQFLFEYFSETQRNKGNFPGRFSGRQFSNSRSEMNVSTLELGDSALYLCASSTEQLMNTEAFFGQGTRLTVV.

The chain is built from TRBV6-4 and TRBJ2-2; TRBD1 is a possible D gene (6 bases). The CDR3 is 14 amino acids. Germline CDR1 and CDR2: MRHNA and SNTAGT. The V and J ends lost 3 bases and 3 bases respectively, with 8 bases between them. This CDR3 is CASSEQGHTGELFF. The CDR3 DNA follows: TGTGCCAGCAGTGAACAGGGCCACACCGGGGAGCTGTTTTTT.

This clonotype was counted a few times. A much more abundant neighbour one base away suggests this may be a read error. The J gene is TRBJ1-1, the V gene TRBV7-3; no definite D call. Germline CDR1 is SGHTA and CDR2 is FQGTGA. The CDR3 runs to 13 residues. The CDR3 DNA follows: TGTGTCAGCAGCTTGCGAATGAACACTGAAGCTTTCTTT. It translates to CVSSLRMNTEAFF.

The sample holds a few counts of this clonotype. CDR3 amino acids: CATSNRVGGYTF. The CDR3 coding sequence is TGTGCCACCAGCAACCGGGTTGGTGGCTACACCTTC. The chain employs TRBV15 and TRBJ1-2, with D uncertain. Germline lookup yields CDR1 LNHNV and CDR2 YYDKDF (reference sequence). The CDR3 loop spans 12 amino acids. V was shortened by 4 bases and J by 7 bases, with 10 bases between the two germline ends.

The sample holds a few counts of this clonotype. This chain links TRBV6-4 with TRBJ2-3; no clear D gene. The CDR3 is 13 residues long. Trimming left V 4 bases short and J 4 bases short, with 9 bases between. The V gene's germline CDR1 is MRHNA and CDR2 SNTAGT. The CDR3 bases are TGTGCCAGCAGTGTAACCTTTTCAGATACGCAGTATTTT. Amino acid sequence: CASSVTFSDTQYF.